Each of the 10 T cell receptor beta chains below was sequenced from the same sample in a study of T cells in Graves' hyperthyroidism and ophthalmopathy. RNA transcripts served as the template for amplifying TCR beta CDR3 regions. With the HTBI primer set, the TCR CDR3 went through a first round of RT-PCR. From the multiplex PCR reads, TCRdb called clonotypes with MiXCR, one entry per CDR3 protein. Here the sample spans under 300,000 distinct CDR3 sequences, 13% being singletons. Sequences were obtained from blood. Every receptor here comes from a woman aged 25 to 39 with Graves' hyperthyroidism that later progressed to Graves' ophthalmopathy.

The V gene is TRBV6-5, the J gene TRBJ1-1; possibly TRBD1 for D (5 bases). The length of the CDR3 is 14 residues. In germline, CDR1 is MNHEY, CDR2 SVGAGI. V dropped 0 bases and J dropped 5 bases, with 10 bases sitting between them. Here the CDR3 reads CASSYSGAGTEAFF. The CDR3 DNA is TGTGCCAGCAGTTACTCTGGGGCGGGTACTGAAGCTTTCTTT.

Details on this clonotype: One end of the junction fails to match germline, which may point to a read error. The V gene is TRBV6-1, the J gene TRBJ2-1; 8 positions agree with TRBD2. The V gene's germline CDR1 is MNHNS and CDR2 SASEGT. The length of the CDR3 is 14 residues. CDR3 sequence (DNA): TGTGCCAGCAATCTAGCGGGTTTGCACAATGAGCAGCTCTTC. Amino acid sequence: CASNLAGLHNEQLF.

The chain joins TRBV27 to TRBJ2-7, with 11 positions matching TRBD1. J lost 5 bases, V lost 6 bases, and 6 bases had no gene match. Germline lookup yields CDR1 MNHEY and CDR2 SMNVEV (reference sequence). This CDR3 spans 14 amino acids. The CDR3, as DNA: TGTGCCAGCAGGCCTGGGACAGGGGGGCACGAGCAGTACTTC. It specifies CASRPGTGGHEQYF.

Remarks on this clonotype: A read error may explain this, as a much larger clone is one base away. The chain combines TRBV7-8 with TRBJ1-3; D is unresolved. With 0 bases removed from V and 2 bases from J, the gap between germline ends came to 11 bases. Germline V gene lookup returns CDR1 SGHVS and CDR2 FQNEAQ. The CDR3 length is 16 residues. CDR3 nucleotide sequence: TGTGCCAGCAGCTTAGCAACAGAGACTGCTGGAAACACCATATATTTT. Its translation is CASSLATETAGNTIYF.

This clonotype was recorded many times. The chain couples TRBV11-1 to TRBJ2-1, with 16 positions matching TRBD2. This CDR3 is 13 amino acids long. Looked up from germline, CDR1 is SGHAT and CDR2 is FQDESV (reference sequence). V lost 7 bases and J lost 10; bases outside the gene matches: 1. This chain's CDR3 is CASMGLAGGEQFF. The CDR3, as DNA: TGTGCCAGCATGGGACTAGCGGGGGGGGAGCAGTTCTTC. The whole variable domain, remainder taken from reference TRBV11-1 and TRBJ2-1, is EAEVAQSPRYKITEKSQAVAFWCDPISGHATLYWYRQILGQGPELLVQFQDESVVDDSQLPKDRFSAERLKGVDSTLKIQPAELGDSAMYLCASMGLAGGEQFFGPGTRLTVL.

This clonotype was counted ten times or more. The CDR3 DNA reads TGCGCCAGCAGCCACCCTAACACCGGGGAGCTGTTTTTT. Protein product: CASSHPNTGELFF. The genes are TRBV4-1 and TRBJ2-2, with D hard to call. The V gene's germline CDR1 is MGHRA and CDR2 YSYEKL. Trimming left V 3 bases short and J 2 bases short, with 4 bases between. This CDR3 contains 13 residues.

This clonotype was picked up a small number of times. CDR3: CASSRRQGPEAFF. CDR3 DNA sequence: TGTGCCAGCAGTCGTCGACAGGGCCCAGAAGCTTTCTTT. This chain connects TRBV6-1 to TRBJ1-1; TRBD1 matches 7 bases. Germline loops: CDR1 MNHNS, CDR2 SASEGT. V shed 5 bases and J 8 bases; nucleotides not matched to a gene: 8. This CDR3 has 13 residues.

The chain employs TRBV7-6 and TRBJ2-3, with a possible D match to TRBD1 (5 bases). The CDR3 is 12 amino acids. The germline V gene has CDR1 SGHVS and CDR2 FNYEAQ. V gave up 5 bases and J gave up 14 bases, with 17 bases separating them. This CDR3 reads CASSRIGDRRYF. CDR3 DNA sequence: TGTGCCAGCAGCCGGATAGGGGATAGGAGGTATTTT.

This clonotype appeared many times. CDR3 loop: CASRTPGTSNNEQFF. The CDR3 bases are TGTGCCAGCAGGACTCCCGGGACTTCCAACAATGAGCAGTTCTTC. The rearrangement links TRBV28 to TRBJ2-1, with a tentative D call TRBD2 (6 bases). Germline V gene sequence: CDR1 MDHEN, CDR2 SYDVKM. The V end was cut by 6 bases, the J end by 5 bases, with 17 bases between. The CDR3 runs 15 residues.

This clonotype has only a few counts. The genes are TRBV24-1 and TRBJ2-3; possible D gene TRBD1, 5 bases. Germline V CDR1 and CDR2: KGHDR, SFDVKD. The CDR3 is 16 amino acids. V lost 3 bases and J 2 bases, leaving 14 bases between the germline ends. The DNA for the CDR3 is TGTGCCACCAGTGATCCGCCAGGCAGGGCCACAGATACGCAGTATTTT. This gives the protein CATSDPPGRATDTQYF.